This passage covers 8 T cell receptor beta chains from one sample sequenced in a study of blood T cell repertoires in COVID-19. The repertoire was sequenced with immunoSEQ multiplex PCR; TCRdb's copy has only in-frame clones and lacks some. The repertoire holds 85,000 to 110,000 clones, with 70% to 90% as singletons. Input material: peripheral blood. The receptors were sampled from a man aged 45-60 years in a cohort sampled during active COVID-19.

This clone was observed once. V gene TRBV6-5 combines with J gene TRBJ1-5, with a possible D match to TRBD1 (5 bases). CDR1 and CDR2 (germline): MNHEY, SVGAGI. The length of the CDR3 is 13 residues. Trimming stripped 2 bases from V and 8 bases from J, with 10 bases between. The CDR3 loop reads CASSYGGNEPQHF. In DNA, the CDR3 is TGTGCCAGCAGTTACGGGGGGAATGAGCCCCAGCATTTT.

About this clone: A junction boundary mismatches the germline segment, possibly from a read error. The V gene is TRBV7-7, the J gene TRBJ2-5; 12 positions match TRBD2. CDR1 is SSHAT and CDR2 is FNYEAQ in the germline V gene (reference sequence). The CDR3 extends over 17 amino acids. The CDR3 nucleotides are TGTGCTAGCAGCTTAAGACTAGCGGGGGCGAACCAAGAGACCCAGTACTTC. Amino acid sequence: CASSLRLAGANQETQYF. Complete variable domain (other parts from reference TRBV7-7 and TRBJ2-5): GAGVSQSPRYKVTKRGQDVTLRCDPISSHATLYWYQQALGQGPEFLTYFNYEAQPDKSGLPSDRFSAERPEGSISTLTIQRTEQRDSAMYRCASSLRLAGANQETQYFGPGTRLLVL.

About this clone itself: One end of the junction does not line up with germline, which may come from a read error. The rearrangement links TRBV14 to TRBJ1-2; 9 bases align to TRBD1. Germline V gene sequence: CDR1 SGHDN, CDR2 FVKESK. The CDR3 runs to 13 residues. This CDR3 reads CASSQQAGTGLAF. Written as DNA, the CDR3 is TGTGCCAGCAGCCAGCAAGCCGGGACAGGGTTGGCCTTC. The full variable domain, rest sourced from reference TRBV14 and TRBJ1-2, is EAGVTQFPSHSVIEKGQTVTLRCDPISGHDNLYWYRRVMGKEIKFLLHFVKESKQDESGMPNNRFLAERTGGTYSTLKVQPAELEDSGVYFCASSQQAGTGLAFGSGTRLTVV.

The chain is built from TRBV7-2 and TRBJ2-7, with 11 bases that match TRBD2. CDR3 size: 15 residues. Germline lookup yields CDR1 SGHTA and CDR2 FQGNSA. The ends lost 1 base at V and 3 bases at J; junction bases unmatched: 2. The CDR3, as DNA: TGTGCCAGCAGCTTAGGGGGGACTAGCGGCTACGAGCAGTACTTC. It specifies CASSLGGTSGYEQYF.

The chain links TRBV3-1 (or the pseudogene TRBV3-2) to TRBJ2-5; 14 bases match TRBD2. J gave up 1 base and V 1 base, and 8 bases lay outside the gene matches. The CDR3 extends over 19 amino acids. Per germline, CDR1 LGHDT and CDR2 YNNKEL (reference sequence). CDR3 loop: CASSQGLAGGMRSQETQYF. In DNA form, the CDR3 reads TGTGCCAGCAGCCAAGGACTAGCGGGGGGGATGCGGTCCCAAGAGACCCAGTACTTC.

This chain connects TRBV28 to TRBJ1-6, with 9 bases aligning to TRBD1. V was pared by 5 bases and J by 7 bases, with 9 bases of the junction left unmatched. Germline V gene sequence: CDR1 MDHEN, CDR2 SYDVKM. The CDR3 has 16 residues. Written as DNA, the CDR3 is TGTGCCAGCAGTCCCTGGGGACAGGGAAAAAATTCACCCCTCCACTTT. Encoded protein: CASSPWGQGKNSPLHF. Full variable domain (missing parts from reference TRBV28 and TRBJ1-6): DVKVTQSSRYLVKRTGEKVFLECVQDMDHENMFWYRQDPGLGLRLIYFSYDVKMKEKGDIPEGYSVSREKKERFSLILESASTNQTSMYLCASSPWGQGKNSPLHFGNGTRLTVT.

This clone was seen a single time. The V call is TRBV6-5, the J call TRBJ1-6; 8 positions agree with TRBD1. Unmatched junction bases numbered 8, after V lost 6 bases and J lost 10 bases. This CDR3 has 14 residues. The V gene's germline CDR1 is MNHEY and CDR2 SVGAGI. The chain's CDR3 is CASSYRGYESPLHF. The CDR3 nucleotides are TGTGCCAGCAGCTACAGGGGGTACGAGTCACCCCTCCACTTT.

The table lists this clone with a few counts. This chain connects TRBV4-2 to TRBJ2-5; perhaps TRBD2 as D (5 bases). V was cut by 1 base and J by 3 bases, with 12 bases left in between. CDR3 length equals 15 residues. Germline CDR1 reads LGHNA; CDR2 reads YNFKEQ. In DNA, the CDR3 is TGTGCCAGCAGCCAAGTATTCAGCGGAGAAGAGACCCAGTACTTC. The encoded protein is CASSQVFSGEETQYF.